This TCR beta chain originates from a study of cytomegalovirus exposure and HLA in healthy donors. A multiplex PCR was run with 60 Vbeta primers and 13 Jbeta primers. Produced via immunoSEQ multiplex PCR; TCRdb's table is partial and in-frame only. Here the sample table reports approximately 110,000 clones. The V and J ends lost 5 bases and 7 bases respectively, with 18 bases between them. The CDR3 runs to 15 residues. Germline V CDR1 and CDR2: SGHNT, YENEEA. The chain uses TRBV11-3 and TRBJ2-1; TRBD1 is a possible D gene (6 bases). The sample was PBMCs. This TCR derives from a man aged 40-49 years in good health and CMV-seronegative. CDR3 bases: TGTGCCAGCAGCCCAGCCCAGGGGCCTCGAAATGAGCAGTTCTTC. The encoded protein is CASSPAQGPRNEQFF.